The 9 T cell receptor beta chains given below trace back to one sample, sequenced in a study of T cell responses to AZD1222 COVID-19 vaccine. The assay was immunoSEQ multiplex PCR, and TCRdb's table has in-frame clones only and misses some. The table includes 150,000 to 200,000 clones, around 90% detected once. Sequencing used peripheral blood, obtained 28 days after the second AZD1222 dose. These receptors were obtained from an adult who received the AZD1222 COVID-19 vaccine.

The rearrangement uses TRBV7-6 and TRBJ2-5, with unresolved D. The CDR3 covers 12 residues. V was clipped by 5 bases and J by 5 bases, with 9 bases between them. Germline values: CDR1 SGHVS, CDR2 FNYEAQ. The CDR3 loop reads CASSPLSETQYF. In DNA, the CDR3 is TGTGCCAGCAGCCCATTGAGTGAGACCCAGTACTTC.

A single count supports this clone. V and J are TRBV28 and TRBJ2-3, with D possibly called TRBD1 or TRBD2 (5 bases each). Per germline, CDR1 MDHEN and CDR2 SYDVKM. The V gene lost 6 bases and the J gene lost 0 bases, with 7 bases spanning the gap. The CDR3 consists of 13 residues. The CDR3 here is CASSRDSTDTQYF. The CDR3 DNA follows: TGTGCCAGCAGCCGGGACAGCACAGATACGCAGTATTTT.

This clone is a singleton in its sample. The chain is built from TRBV10-3 and TRBJ2-7; D uncertain. V gave up 6 bases and J gave up 4 bases, with 10 bases separating them. CDR1 and CDR2 (germline): ENHRY, SYGVKD. This CDR3 contains 12 residues. The CDR3 sequence: CAISDVLYEQYF. CDR3 bases: TGTGCCATCAGCGACGTCCTTTACGAGCAGTACTTC.

This chain links TRBV6-5 with TRBJ2-2; 12 bases fit TRBD1. Germline V lookup: CDR1 MNHEY, CDR2 SVGAGI. CDR3 length equals 14 residues. Trimming took 8 bases from V and 7 from J; bases not matched to a gene: 5. The CDR3 here is CASGTGGWDGELFF. The DNA of the CDR3 is TGTGCCAGCGGGACAGGGGGCTGGGACGGGGAGCTGTTTTTT.

The chain combines TRBV7-8 with TRBJ2-3; 12 bases line up with TRBD2. Germline V gene sequence: CDR1 SGHVS, CDR2 FQNEAQ. The J segment lost 0 bases and the V segment lost 5 bases, leaving 3 bases of the junction unmatched. The CDR3 is 16 amino acids. The CDR3 region is CASSLGTSGSTDTQYF. The CDR3 DNA follows: TGTGCCAGCAGCCTCGGGACTAGCGGGAGCACAGATACGCAGTATTTT.

The chain combines TRBV9 with TRBJ2-3, with D possibly TRBD2 on 5 matching bases. The CDR3 totals 16 residues. Trimming pared 0 bases from V and 0 bases from J, leaving 11 bases between. CDR1 and CDR2 from the germline V gene are SGDLS and YYNGEE. In nucleotides, the CDR3 is TGTGCCAGCAGCGTAGTGGCTAGCCCTAGCACAGATACGCAGTATTTT. Its translation: CASSVVASPSTDTQYF.

The CDR3 is CASTPTGTLNEKLFF. In DNA, the CDR3 is TGTGCCAGCACACCAACCGGGACACTAAATGAAAAACTGTTTTTT. The rearrangement links TRBV7-9 to TRBJ1-4, with D maybe TRBD1 (6 bases). Trimming took 7 bases from V and 5 from J, leaving 17 bases between them. The CDR3 covers 15 residues. From germline, CDR1 is SEHNR and CDR2 FQNEAQ (reference sequence).

The V gene is TRBV28, the J gene TRBJ2-2; D remains unclear. The CDR3 length is 17 residues. With 7 bases removed from V and 2 bases from J, the gap between germline ends came to 20 bases. CDR1 and CDR2 from the germline V gene are MDHEN and SYDVKM. As DNA, the CDR3 is TGTGCCAGCACCACATCCCTACGGACGGATAACACCGGGGAGCTGTTTTTT. The encoded protein is CASTTSLRTDNTGELFF.

This rearrangement joins TRBV30 to TRBJ2-3; 10 bases fit TRBD2. The CDR3 sequence is 15 residues long. Germline V lookup: CDR1 GTSNPN, CDR2 SVGIG (reference sequence). After removal of 2 bases from V and 3 bases from J, the junction contained 5 bases not matched to a gene. The CDR3 loop reads CAWSRLAGVTDTQYF. In nucleotides, the CDR3 is TGTGCCTGGAGTCGGCTAGCGGGAGTGACAGATACGCAGTATTTT.